The subject of this entry is one T cell receptor beta chain. What it recognizes is unknown. PCR was performed a second time for about 7 to 12 cycles using a sample-barcoded 5' primer and a J-beta primer mix. TCRdb reprocessed the 5' RACE reads via MiXCR and lists one record per CDR3 protein. The sample holds around 900,000 distinct CDR3 sequences, approximately 50% seen once. CDR1 and CDR2 from the germline V gene are SEHNR and FQNEAQ (reference sequence). Between the trimmed V and J ends, which lost 1 base and 2 bases, there was a span of 9 bases. This CDR3 region has 15 residues. The data were taken from a study of blood T cells in healthy people across ages. Study-wide results and limits: Both higher diversity and more naive CD4+ cells marked long-lived donors when set against aged donors.

The genes are TRBV7-9 and TRBJ1-5, with D unclear. The sample consisted of blood. The source of this sequence is a woman in her sixties or seventies in good health. CDR3 nucleotides: TGTGCCAGCAGCTTAGGAAGTCATGGCAATCAGCCCCAGCATTTT. This codes for CASSLGSHGNQPQHF.